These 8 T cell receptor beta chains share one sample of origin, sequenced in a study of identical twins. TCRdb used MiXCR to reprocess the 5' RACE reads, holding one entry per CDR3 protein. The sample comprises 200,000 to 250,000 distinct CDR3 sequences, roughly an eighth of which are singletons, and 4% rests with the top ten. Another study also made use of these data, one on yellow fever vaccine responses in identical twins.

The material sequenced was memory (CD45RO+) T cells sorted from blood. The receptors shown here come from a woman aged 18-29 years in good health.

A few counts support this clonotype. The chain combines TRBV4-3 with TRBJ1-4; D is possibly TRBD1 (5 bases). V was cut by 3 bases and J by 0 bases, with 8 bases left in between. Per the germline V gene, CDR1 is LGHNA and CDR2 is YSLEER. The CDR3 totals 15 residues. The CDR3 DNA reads TGCGCCAGCAGCCATGACAGTGCAACTAATGAAAAACTGTTTTTT. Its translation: CASSHDSATNEKLFF.

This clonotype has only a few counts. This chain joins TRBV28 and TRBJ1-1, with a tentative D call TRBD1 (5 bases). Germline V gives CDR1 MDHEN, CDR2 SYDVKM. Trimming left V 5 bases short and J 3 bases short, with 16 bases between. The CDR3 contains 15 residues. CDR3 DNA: TGTGCCAGCAGTCATAACAAAGGGGCCGACACTGAAGCTTTCTTT. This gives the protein CASSHNKGADTEAFF. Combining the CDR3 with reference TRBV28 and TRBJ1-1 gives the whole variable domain DVKVTQSSRYLVKRTGEKVFLECVQDMDHENMFWYRQDPGLGLRLIYFSYDVKMKEKGDIPEGYSVSREKKERFSLILESASTNQTSMYLCASSHNKGADTEAFFGQGTRLTVV.

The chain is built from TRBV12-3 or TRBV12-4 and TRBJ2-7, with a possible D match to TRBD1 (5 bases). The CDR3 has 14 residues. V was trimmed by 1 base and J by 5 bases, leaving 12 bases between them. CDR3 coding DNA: TGTGCCAGCAGTTTAGAAGGGGCGTCGAACGAGCAGTACTTC. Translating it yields CASSLEGASNEQYF.

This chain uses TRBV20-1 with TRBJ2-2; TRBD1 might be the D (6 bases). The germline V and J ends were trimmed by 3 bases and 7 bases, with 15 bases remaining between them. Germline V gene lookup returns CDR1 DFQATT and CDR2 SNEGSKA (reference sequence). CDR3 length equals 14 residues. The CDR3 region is CSASGRGRGGELFF. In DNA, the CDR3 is TGCAGTGCTAGCGGCAGGGGCAGAGGCGGGGAGCTGTTTTTT.

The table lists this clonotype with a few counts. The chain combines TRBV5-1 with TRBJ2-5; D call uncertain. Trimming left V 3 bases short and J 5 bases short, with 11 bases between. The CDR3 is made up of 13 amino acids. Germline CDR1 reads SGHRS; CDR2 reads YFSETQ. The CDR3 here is CASSYEFRETQYF. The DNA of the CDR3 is TGCGCCAGCAGCTACGAATTCAGGGAGACCCAGTACTTC.

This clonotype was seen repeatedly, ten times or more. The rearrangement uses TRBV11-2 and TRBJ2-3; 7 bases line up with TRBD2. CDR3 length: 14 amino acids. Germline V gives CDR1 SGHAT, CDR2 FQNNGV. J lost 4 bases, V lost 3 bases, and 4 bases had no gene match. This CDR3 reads CASSLWGGADTQYF. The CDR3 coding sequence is TGTGCCAGCAGCTTGTGGGGAGGGGCAGATACGCAGTATTTT.

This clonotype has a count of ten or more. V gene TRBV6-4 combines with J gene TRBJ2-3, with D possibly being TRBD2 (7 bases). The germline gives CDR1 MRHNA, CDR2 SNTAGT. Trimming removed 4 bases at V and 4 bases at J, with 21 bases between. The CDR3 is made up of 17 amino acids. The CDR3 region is CASSVYPSGGSADTQYF. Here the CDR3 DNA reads TGTGCCAGCAGTGTATACCCCTCGGGGGGCTCGGCAGATACGCAGTATTTT.

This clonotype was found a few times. The CDR3 sequence: CASSEPYTQETQYF. CDR3 in DNA: TGTGCCAGCAGTGAACCTTATACCCAAGAGACCCAGTACTTC. The chain recombines TRBV25-1 with TRBJ2-5; D remains ambiguous. V lost 2 bases and J 1 base, leaving 8 bases between the germline ends. Germline V gene data show CDR1 as MGHDK and CDR2 as SYGVNS. The CDR3 is 14 amino acids.